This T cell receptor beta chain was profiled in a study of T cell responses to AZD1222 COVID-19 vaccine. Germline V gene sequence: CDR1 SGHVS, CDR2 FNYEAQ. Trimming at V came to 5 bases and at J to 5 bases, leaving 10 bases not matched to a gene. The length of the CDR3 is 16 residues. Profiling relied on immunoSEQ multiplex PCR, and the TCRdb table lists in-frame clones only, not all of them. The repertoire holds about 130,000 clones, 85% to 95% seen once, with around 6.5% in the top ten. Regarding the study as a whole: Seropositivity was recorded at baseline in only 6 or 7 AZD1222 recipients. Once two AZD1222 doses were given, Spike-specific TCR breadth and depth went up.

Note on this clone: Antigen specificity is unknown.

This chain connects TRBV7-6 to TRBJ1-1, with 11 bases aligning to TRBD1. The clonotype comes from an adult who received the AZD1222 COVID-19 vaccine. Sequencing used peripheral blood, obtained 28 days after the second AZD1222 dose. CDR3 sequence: CASSLRTGGFITEAFF. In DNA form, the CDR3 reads TGTGCCAGCAGCCTTCGGACAGGGGGCTTTATAACTGAAGCTTTCTTT.